What follows are 12 T cell receptor beta chains derived from one specimen sequenced in a study of OX40 agonist ivuxolimab in advanced cancers. The library was produced with the immunoSEQ multiplex PCR assay. The table was pulled from immuneACCESS by TCRdb, which kept in-frame rearrangements only. Such tables lose some clones; where checked, under half of the loss comes from unresolved V genes, and the rest has no known cause. This sample is represented by roughly 61,000 clones; approximately 90% of them were singletons. Of the sample, roughly 1.9% falls within the top ten clones. This specimen was CD4+ or CD8+ T cells sorted from blood, taken in a trial of the OX40 agonist ivuxolimab. The receptors were sampled from an adult with an advanced solid tumor such as melanoma, head and neck, liver or kidney cancer.

This rearrangement joins TRBV25-1 to TRBJ1-1; maybe TRBD1 (6 bases). Per germline, CDR1 MGHDK and CDR2 SYGVNS. V lost 10 bases and J lost 0, with 24 bases in between. CDR3 length: 17 residues. CDR3 residues: CATEEGQGVGMNTEAFF. CDR3 sequence (DNA): TGTGCCACCGAGGAGGGACAAGGGGTAGGGATGAACACTGAAGCTTTCTTT.

The gene calls are TRBV11-3 and TRBJ2-5, with 7 bases identical to TRBD1. Trimming cost V 1 base and J 3 bases; bases outside gene matches: 2. CDR1 is SGHNT and CDR2 is YENEEA in the germline V gene. CDR3 length: 14 residues. CDR3 bases: TGTGCCAGCAGCTTAGGACAGGGAGAAGAGACCCAGTACTTC. This gives the protein CASSLGQGEETQYF. Variable domain in full (rest from reference TRBV11-3 and TRBJ2-5): EAGVVQSPRYKIIEKKQPVAFWCNPISGHNTLYWYLQNLGQGPELLIRYENEEAVDDSQLPKDRFSAERLKGVDSTLKIQPAELGDSAVYLCASSLGQGEETQYFGPGTRLLVL.

CDR3 in DNA: TGTGCCAGTACCCGGAGGGGGAACACCGGGGAGCTGTTTTTT. Amino acid sequence: CASTRRGNTGELFF. This chain joins TRBV19 and TRBJ2-2; TRBD2 is a possible D gene (6 bases). The ends were cut back, 7 bases at V and 1 base at J, with 10 bases in the middle. CDR1 and CDR2 (germline): LNHDA, SQIVND (reference sequence). The CDR3 totals 14 residues.

The chain is built from TRBV28 and TRBJ1-2; possibly TRBD1 for D (5 bases). Germline V lookup: CDR1 MDHEN, CDR2 SYDVKM. The ends were cut back, 9 bases at V and 2 bases at J, with 10 bases in the middle. The CDR3 is 12 residues long. The CDR3: CASQQDNYGYTF. CDR3 nucleotide sequence: TGTGCCAGTCAACAGGACAACTATGGCTACACCTTC.

The J gene is TRBJ2-7, the V gene TRBV5-1; D tentatively reads TRBD1 or TRBD2 (5 bases each). V lost 0 bases to trimming and J lost 0 bases, with 10 bases between them. Germline V gene lookup returns CDR1 SGHRS and CDR2 YFSETQ. This CDR3 has 15 amino acids. The CDR3 region is CASSLAAGSSYEQYF. In DNA, the CDR3 is TGCGCCAGCAGCTTGGCGGCAGGGAGCTCCTACGAGCAGTACTTC.

The chain couples TRBV9 to TRBJ2-1; D not certain. Looked up from germline, CDR1 is SGDLS and CDR2 is YYNGEE. The CDR3 sequence is 13 residues long. V dropped 0 bases and J dropped 8 bases, with 9 bases sitting between them. This CDR3 is CASSVGWEDEQFF. The CDR3 region has the DNA TGTGCCAGCAGCGTAGGTTGGGAAGATGAGCAGTTCTTC.

V and J are TRBV6-1 and TRBJ2-7; no firm D call. V was trimmed by 1 base and J by 0 bases, leaving 7 bases between them. This CDR3 has 14 amino acids. The germline V gene encodes CDR1 MNHNS and CDR2 SASEGT. CDR3 loop: CASSEVSVSYEQYF. CDR3 nucleotides: TGTGCCAGCAGTGAAGTGTCAGTCTCCTACGAGCAGTACTTC.

The chain combines TRBV7-2 with TRBJ2-1, with 7 bases fitting TRBD2. The V gene's germline CDR1 is SGHTA and CDR2 FQGNSA. The ends lost 9 bases at V and 1 base at J; junction bases unmatched: 12. CDR3 length equals 16 residues. The CDR3 DNA sequence: TGTGCCAGTCCGTTGAGGGGAGCGGGGTCCTACAATGAGCAGTTCTTC. The encoded protein is CASPLRGAGSYNEQFF. Based on the CDR3 plus reference TRBV7-2 and TRBJ2-1, the full variable domain is GAGVSQSPSNKVTEKGKDVELRCDPISGHTALYWYRQSLGQGLEFLIYFQGNSAPDKSGLPSDRFSAERTGGSVSTLTIQRTQQEDSAVYLCASPLRGAGSYNEQFFGPGTRLTVL.

The rearrangement links TRBV6-1 to TRBJ2-1, with 10 bases lining up with TRBD2. The V segment lost 7 bases and the J segment 2 bases; nucleotides outside the gene matches: 5. CDR1 is MNHNS and CDR2 is SASEGT in the germline V gene. The CDR3 extends over 15 amino acids. As DNA, the CDR3 is TGTGCCAGCATCACTCTAGCGGGGGCCTACAATGAGCAGTTCTTC. Its protein product is CASITLAGAYNEQFF.

The rearrangement joins TRBV18 to TRBJ1-4, with a tentative D call TRBD1 (5 bases). The length of the CDR3 is 14 residues. The germline gives CDR1 KGHSH, CDR2 LQKENI. Trimming took off 6 bases at V and 2 bases at J, with 10 bases between the two ends. The CDR3 sequence: CASSQGTTNEKLFF. In DNA form, the CDR3 reads TGTGCCAGCTCCCAGGGTACGACTAATGAAAAACTGTTTTTT. The complete variable domain, with remaining parts taken from reference TRBV18 and TRBJ1-4, reads NAGVMQNPRHLVRRRGQEARLRCSPMKGHSHVYWYRQLPEEGLKFMVYLQKENIIDESGMPKERFSAEFPKEGPSILRIQQVVRGDSAAYFCASSQGTTNEKLFFGSGTQLSVL.

The rearrangement links TRBV30 to TRBJ1-2, with 10 nucleotides matching TRBD1. Trimming took 5 bases from V and 8 from J; bases not matched to a gene: 11. Germline-derived CDR1 and CDR2 are GTSNPN and SVGIG (reference sequence). There are 14 residues in the CDR3. CDR3 bases: TGTGCCTGGGGCGGCGGGACAGGGGACGTAGGCTACACCTTC. It is translated as CAWGGGTGDVGYTF. Filled out from reference TRBV30 and TRBJ1-2, the complete variable domain reads SQTIHQWPATLVQPVGSPLSLECTVEGTSNPNLYWYRQAAGRGLQLLFYSVGIGQISSEVPQNLSASRPQDRQFILSSKKLLLSDSGFYLCAWGGGTGDVGYTFGSGTRLTVV.

CDR3 amino acids: CASSLEGAGNTGELFF. CDR3 coding DNA: TGTGCCAGCAGCTTGGAGGGGGCAGGGAACACCGGGGAGCTGTTTTTT. The chain uses TRBV5-4 and TRBJ2-2, with 7 bases matching TRBD1. Germline loops: CDR1 SGHNT, CDR2 YYREEE (reference sequence). The CDR3 contains 16 residues. V was pared by 0 bases and J by 1 base, with 3 bases of the junction left unmatched. Based on the CDR3 plus reference TRBV5-4 and TRBJ2-2, the full variable domain is ETGVTQSPTHLIKTRGQQVTLRCSSQSGHNTVSWYQQALGQGPQFIFQYYREEENGRGNFPPRFSGLQFPNYSSELNVNALELDDSALYLCASSLEGAGNTGELFFGEGSRLTVL.